One and the same sample provided the 20 T cell receptor beta chains below, sequenced in a study of T cell responses to AZD1222 COVID-19 vaccine (dated by TCRdb to 2020 to 2022). This specimen's time point label, interpreted: about 28 days (+/-7) after the second vaccine dose. The library was made by the immunoSEQ multiplex PCR assay. In TCRdb, the immuneACCESS table is reduced to in-frame sequences with V and J assigned. These tables do not hold every clone; where another copy was compared, an unresolved V gene accounts for under half, and the others remain unexplained. For this sample there are more than 60,000 clones; 83% appear just once. The top ten clones comprise 1.3% of the sample. This specimen consisted of peripheral blood, obtained 28 days after the second AZD1222 dose. Receptors were obtained from an adult who received the AZD1222 COVID-19 vaccine.

The V and J genes are TRBV7-2 and TRBJ1-2; D gene unclear. V lost 7 bases and J lost 8, with 17 bases in between. CDR1 is SGHTA, CDR2 FQGNSA, per germline. The CDR3 runs to 13 residues. This chain's CDR3 is CASTHGSAAGYTF. Written as DNA, the CDR3 is TGTGCCAGCACCCACGGGTCGGCGGCGGGCTACACCTTC.

The chain combines TRBV6-2 or TRBV6-3 with TRBJ1-1, with D perhaps TRBD1 (5 bases). The germline gives CDR1 MNHEY, CDR2 SVGEGT. The CDR3 is 14 amino acids. The ends were cut back, 6 bases at V and 0 bases at J, with 11 bases in the middle. For the CDR3, the DNA is TGTGCCAGCAGCCGCGGACATTTGAACACTGAAGCTTTCTTT. Protein sequence: CASSRGHLNTEAFF.

This clone was observed a few times. The chain has TRBV3-1 (or the pseudogene TRBV3-2) and TRBJ2-3; D gene unclear. CDR3 length equals 15 residues. Between the trimmed V and J ends, which lost 1 base and 0 bases, there was a span of 8 bases. Germline V gene sequence: CDR1 LGHDT, CDR2 YNNKEL (reference sequence). CDR3 bases: TGTGCCAGCAGCCAAGGTCAGCCTAGCACAGATACGCAGTATTTT. This translates into CASSQGQPSTDTQYF.

This clone has a single count. The rearrangement joins TRBV19 to TRBJ2-2, with TRBD2 matching 9 bases. The CDR3 runs to 17 residues. CDR1 is LNHDA and CDR2 is SQIVND in the germline V gene (reference sequence). The V segment lost 5 bases and the J segment 5 bases; nucleotides outside the gene matches: 12. The CDR3: CASSSPWAGGPTGELFF. The CDR3 DNA reads as TGTGCCAGTAGTTCTCCGTGGGCGGGAGGGCCGACCGGGGAGCTGTTTTTT.

The chain couples TRBV18 to TRBJ2-7, with 8 bases fitting TRBD2. The CDR3 totals 14 residues. The V segment lost 3 bases and the J segment 0 bases; nucleotides outside the gene matches: 1. In germline, CDR1 is KGHSH, CDR2 LQKENI. The CDR3 bases are TGTGCCAGCTCACCTGGGACTAGCTCCTACGAGCAGTACTTC. As protein: CASSPGTSSYEQYF.

The V and J genes are TRBV6-6 and TRBJ2-7; D might be TRBD1 or TRBD2, each matching 5 bases. The V end was cut by 3 bases, the J end by 6 bases, with 12 bases between. This CDR3 is built from 13 residues. Germline values: CDR1 MNHNY, CDR2 SVGAGI (reference sequence). The CDR3 is CASSYLGESEQYF. The CDR3 nucleotides are TGTGCCAGCAGTTATTTGGGGGAATCCGAGCAGTACTTC.

The rearrangement links TRBV27 to TRBJ2-7; TRBD1 matches 10 bases. CDR1 MNHEY and CDR2 SMNVEV come from the germline V gene (reference sequence). This CDR3 is built from 14 residues. The V segment lost 8 bases and the J segment 3 bases; nucleotides outside the gene matches: 7. The CDR3 coding sequence is TGTGCCAGCCGCCGGACAGGGGGTTTCTACGAGCAGTACTTC. Its translation is CASRRTGGFYEQYF.

The chain carries TRBV6-4 and TRBJ1-2, with 10 bases identical to TRBD1. The CDR3 runs 15 residues. Germline assignment: CDR1 MRHNA and CDR2 SNTAGT. J was trimmed by 4 bases and V by 6 bases; bases with no gene match: 8. The CDR3: CASRPGQGSGYGYTF. CDR3 nucleotide sequence: TGTGCCAGCAGACCGGGACAGGGGTCCGGCTATGGCTACACCTTC.

J is TRBJ1-1 and V is TRBV5-4; perhaps TRBD1 as D (5 bases). This CDR3 has 14 amino acids. Germline CDR1 reads SGHNT; CDR2 reads YYREEE (reference sequence). Trimming cost V 5 bases and J 3 bases, with 14 bases left between them. CDR3 DNA: TGTGCCAGCAGTTCGGGTCCAGGGTACACTGAAGCTTTCTTT. This translates into CASSSGPGYTEAFF.

The chain uses TRBV28 and TRBJ1-5, with D hard to call. CDR1 is MDHEN, CDR2 SYDVKM, per germline. This CDR3 has 14 amino acids. V was cut by 4 bases and J by 1 base, with 8 bases left in between. CDR3 nucleotide sequence: TGTGCCAGCAGTTCCTGGACCAGCAATCAGCCCCAGCATTTT. Amino acids: CASSSWTSNQPQHF.

The chain links TRBV30 to TRBJ2-7; D is perhaps TRBD1 (5 bases). CDR3 size: 15 residues. Germline assignment: CDR1 GTSNPN and CDR2 SVGIG (reference sequence). Trimming left V 3 bases short and J 2 bases short, with 17 bases between. CDR3 amino acids: CAWSIGQLPAYEQYF. CDR3 coding DNA: TGTGCCTGGAGCATAGGACAACTACCCGCCTACGAGCAGTACTTC.

V is TRBV28 and J is TRBJ2-5; D is possibly TRBD1 (6 bases). Germline loops: CDR1 MDHEN, CDR2 SYDVKM. With 5 bases removed from V and 1 base from J, the gap between germline ends came to 17 bases. The length of the CDR3 is 16 residues. The CDR3 DNA reads as TGTGCCAGCAGTCAGCGATGGGGCAGGGGCCAAGAGACCCAGTACTTC. As protein: CASSQRWGRGQETQYF.

The V and J genes are TRBV25-1 and TRBJ2-2, with 12 bases aligning to TRBD1. The V segment lost 5 bases and the J segment 2 bases; nucleotides outside the gene matches: 6. The CDR3 has 17 residues. Per the germline V gene, CDR1 is MGHDK and CDR2 is SYGVNS. The CDR3 reads CASSPRDRGPNTGELFF. CDR3 DNA sequence: TGTGCCAGCAGTCCAAGGGACAGGGGGCCTAACACCGGGGAGCTGTTTTTT.

The chain joins TRBV19 to TRBJ1-2; 7 bases are shared with TRBD1. The CDR3 covers 13 residues. The V segment lost 3 bases and the J segment 6 bases; nucleotides outside the gene matches: 4. Germline V gene sequence: CDR1 LNHDA, CDR2 SQIVND (reference sequence). The CDR3 region is CASSIQGGHGYTF. The CDR3 region has the DNA TGTGCCAGTAGTATCCAGGGGGGTCATGGCTACACCTTC.

The V call is TRBV2, the J call TRBJ1-5; D is uncertain. V was cut by 7 bases and J by 6 bases, with 10 bases left in between. CDR1 SNHLY and CDR2 FYNNEI come from the germline V gene. This CDR3 spans 12 amino acids. The CDR3 DNA is TGTGCCAGCAACGGGGTGGGTCAGCCCCAGCATTTT. This codes for CASNGVGQPQHF.

The count of this clone is one. This chain joins TRBV9 and TRBJ2-3, with 10 bases lining up with TRBD1. Germline V gene data show CDR1 as SGDLS and CDR2 as YYNGEE. The V and J ends lost 2 bases and 4 bases, in that order; junction bases with no gene match: 4. The CDR3 is made up of 15 amino acids. DNA of the CDR3: TGTGCCAGCAGCGTCCGGACAGGGGGGGCAGATACGCAGTATTTT. Its protein is CASSVRTGGADTQYF.

The chain carries TRBV5-4 and TRBJ1-1; D possibly corresponds to TRBD1 (6 bases). The CDR3 loop spans 12 amino acids. Germline CDR1 reads SGHNT; CDR2 reads YYREEE (reference sequence). Between the trimmed V and J ends, which lost 2 bases and 6 bases, there was a span of 8 bases. In nucleotides, the CDR3 is TGTGCCAGCAGCTTTCGGGGGCCTGAAGCTTTCTTT. Translation gives CASSFRGPEAFF.

The chain couples TRBV13 to TRBJ2-5, with 7 bases fitting TRBD1. Germline trimming cut 3 bases from V and 5 bases from J; bases unmatched to any gene: 9. The CDR3 runs to 15 residues. Germline V gives CDR1 PRHDT, CDR2 FYEKMQ (reference sequence). In nucleotides, the CDR3 is TGTGCCAGCAGCTTCGATTCAGGGGGTCGGGAGACCCAGTACTTC. Its translation: CASSFDSGGRETQYF.

The rearrangement joins TRBV27 to TRBJ2-5; TRBD2 matches at 7 bases. This CDR3 contains 19 residues. J gave up 1 base and V 8 bases, and 22 bases lay outside the gene matches. Looked up from germline, CDR1 is MNHEY and CDR2 is SMNVEV (reference sequence). Here the CDR3 reads CASGIRSGPIPTGQETQYF. The DNA for the CDR3 is TGTGCCAGCGGGATCCGTAGCGGGCCAATTCCTACGGGCCAAGAGACCCAGTACTTC.

The rearrangement links TRBV9 to TRBJ1-2; TRBD1 aligns across 7 bases. The ends lost 5 bases at V and 2 bases at J; junction bases unmatched: 6. CDR3 length equals 14 residues. The germline gives CDR1 SGDLS, CDR2 YYNGEE. CDR3 sequence (DNA): TGTGCCAGCAGTGCAGGCAGGGGGAACTATGGCTACACCTTC. It codes for CASSAGRGNYGYTF.